This T cell receptor (beta chain) derives from a study of blood T cell repertoires in COVID-19 (dated by TCRdb to 2018 to 2020). Describing the broader study: Collaborator samples came from the United States, Italy and Spain and covered acute and convalescent phases of COVID-19. The prospective study material was composed of cDNA or gDNA derived from T cells, B-cell-depleted T cells, or PBMCs. The repertoires were released in a freely available public database meant as a resource for research on the immune response to SARS-CoV-2. The dataset comprised deeply sampled blood TCRbeta repertoires from subjects exposed to, actively infected with, or recovered from COVID-19. Where available, HLA class I and class II types were obtained from metadata supplied by the sample provider rather than from assay-based typing. Nearly every sample came with metadata listing a de-identified subject ID, COVID-19 status, age in years and sex. Samples were obtained from the ongoing ImmuneRACE study (first 160 participants) and from over a thousand subjects provided by 6 global collaborators. On the study overall, not on this receptor specifically: How much clinical and demographic metadata was included differed by source and by participant, and the metadata was provided uncurated.

TCRbeta CDR3 regions were amplified from genomic DNA using the immunoSEQ Assay, a bias-controlled multiplex PCR. As for the original processing: The number of nucleated cells in each sample was estimated from the amplification of reference gene primers within the assay. To quantify the absolute abundance of each unique TCRbeta CDR3 rearrangement, sequence reads were collapsed and filtered. For each sample, productive Simpson clonality was calculated by taking the square root of Simpson's diversity index across productive rearrangements. TCRdb carries this immuneACCESS record with in-frame sequences only. Its versions omit some clonotypes, under half of them owing to an unresolved V gene in the studies checked, with the rest unexplained. That table gives V, J and clone size, and the DNA gave D and trimming. The sample includes under 200,000 clones, with about 80% observed a single time. The ten largest clones take up approximately 1.5% of the sample.

Collaborating institutions collected whole blood in K2EDTA tubes following their own protocols. For TCRbeta analysis, collaborator samples were shipped as frozen whole blood, as isolated PBMCs, or as DNA extracted from either sample type. Regarding this clone: The antigen it recognizes is unknown. No much larger clonotype is one base removed from it; base qualities were not supplied.

The germline V gene sets CDR1 to LGHNA and CDR2 to YSLEER. Relative to germline, V is missing 0 bases and J is missing 10 bases, with 6 bases of the junction outside any gene match. Counted from cysteine to phenylalanine, this CDR3 has 13 amino acids. The only DNA kept is the CDR3, 39 bases in frame from the first base. The material sequenced was peripheral blood. This receptor chain uses TRBV4-3 and TRBJ2-7, and 7 bases in between align with TRBD2. The clonotype was recovered from a human donor in a cohort sampled during active COVID-19. The nucleotide sequence is given as TGCGCCAGCAGCCAAGAACTAGCGACTCGACAGTACTTC. It is translated as CASSQELATRQYF.